This entry lists 27 T cell receptor beta chains sequenced from one sample in a study of response to subunit inactivated influenza vaccine. One entry per CDR3 protein results from TCRdb running MiXCR on the RT-PCR reads. In the table there are about 780,000 distinct CDR3 sequences, roughly 18% of which are singletons. The input for sequencing was PBMCs from blood, taken 5 days after vaccination. The receptors here all came from a middle-aged man who received an inactivated influenza vaccine.

Many counts were recorded for this clonotype. The chain has TRBV7-9 and TRBJ1-2; no reliable D call. This CDR3 region has 11 residues. Trimming took 5 bases from V and 8 from J, leaving 9 bases between them. Germline CDR1 is SEHNR and CDR2 is FQNEAQ (reference sequence). In nucleotides, the CDR3 is TGTGCCAGCAGCGCAACAAGAGGCTACACCTTC. It encodes CASSATRGYTF.

The chain links TRBV7-8 to TRBJ2-7; the D gene could be TRBD1 or TRBD2 (5 bases each). V was cut by 11 bases and J by 3 bases, with 14 bases left in between. The germline gives CDR1 SGHVS, CDR2 FQNEAQ. The CDR3 consists of 12 residues. CDR3 sequence: CASTGTVYEQYF. The DNA for the CDR3 is TGTGCCTCGACCGGGACGGTCTACGAGCAGTACTTC.

The chain joins TRBV4-1 to TRBJ1-1, with D perhaps TRBD1 (5 bases). V was trimmed by 1 base and J by 0 bases, leaving 21 bases between them. This CDR3 is built from 19 residues. CDR1 and CDR2 (germline): MGHRA, YSYEKL. CDR3 DNA: TGCGCCAGCAGCCAAGCCACCGGGATGGGGGGGAGAATGAACACTGAAGCTTTCTTT. This translates into CASSQATGMGGRMNTEAFF.

This clonotype was counted only a few times. The chain carries TRBV29-1 and TRBJ2-1, with TRBD1 matching 7 bases. Germline lookup yields CDR1 SQVTM and CDR2 ANQGSEA. V lost 7 bases, J lost 0 bases, and 9 bases stayed unmatched. The CDR3 consists of 15 residues. CDR3 coding DNA: TGCAGCGCTAATAAGGGACAGAGCTCCTACAATGAGCAGTTCTTC. Its protein product is CSANKGQSSYNEQFF.

The V call is TRBV30, the J call TRBJ2-1, with TRBD2 matching over 7 bases. The V and J ends lost 2 bases and 7 bases, in that order; junction bases with no gene match: 8. Germline V gives CDR1 GTSNPN, CDR2 SVGIG (reference sequence). The CDR3 contains 14 residues. CDR3 DNA: TGTGCCTGGAGTTGGCGGGAGAGTGGGAATGAGCAGTTCTTC. It specifies CAWSWRESGNEQFF. Based on the CDR3 plus reference TRBV30 and TRBJ2-1, the full variable domain is SQTIHQWPATLVQPVGSPLSLECTVEGTSNPNLYWYRQAAGRGLQLLFYSVGIGQISSEVPQNLSASRPQDRQFILSSKKLLLSDSGFYLCAWSWRESGNEQFFGPGTRLTVL.

The table lists this clonotype with many counts. This CDR3 reads CASSQRSLGTDTQYF. CDR3 sequence (DNA): TGCGCCAGCAGCCAGAGGTCCCTCGGCACAGATACGCAGTATTTT. The chain recombines TRBV4-1 with TRBJ2-3; D unresolved. The ends were cut back, 3 bases at V and 1 base at J, with 11 bases in the middle. CDR1 is MGHRA and CDR2 is YSYEKL in the germline V gene. The CDR3 totals 15 residues.

This clonotype has more than one count but fewer than ten. This chain joins TRBV9 and TRBJ2-3, with D perhaps TRBD1 (6 bases). The CDR3 runs to 15 residues. V lost 1 base and J lost 1, with 10 bases in between. Germline V lookup: CDR1 SGDLS, CDR2 YYNGEE. CDR3 region: CASSVSQGRTDTQYF. DNA for the CDR3: TGTGCCAGCAGCGTATCACAGGGACGCACAGATACGCAGTATTTT.

This clonotype occurred a few times. The chain uses TRBV18 and TRBJ1-2; 7 nucleotides match TRBD1. After removal of 3 bases from V and 2 bases from J, the junction contained 6 bases not matched to a gene. Germline V lookup: CDR1 KGHSH, CDR2 LQKENI. This CDR3 comprises 15 residues. This CDR3 is CASSPGRQGNYGYTF. CDR3 bases: TGTGCCAGCTCACCCGGCAGACAGGGAAACTATGGCTACACCTTC.

The chain combines TRBV10-3 with TRBJ1-4, with TRBD1 matching 7 bases. CDR3 length equals 13 residues. V lost 8 bases and J lost 5; bases outside the gene matches: 5. Germline loops: CDR1 ENHRY, CDR2 SYGVKD. The CDR3 spells CAIGGQPNEKLFF. DNA of the CDR3: TGTGCCATCGGGGGACAGCCAAATGAAAAACTGTTTTTT.

V is TRBV6-2 or TRBV6-3 and J is TRBJ2-7; tentative D call: TRBD1 (5 bases). The CDR3 loop spans 14 amino acids. Germline assignment: CDR1 MNHEY and CDR2 SVGEGT. V gave up 3 bases and J gave up 4 bases, with 13 bases separating them. Written as DNA, the CDR3 is TGTGCCAGCAGTTATAGATCAAGGGGTTACGAGCAGTACTTC. Protein sequence: CASSYRSRGYEQYF.

In this sample, this clonotype turned up once. This chain uses TRBV7-9 with TRBJ2-1, with 7 bases matching TRBD2. This CDR3 region has 16 residues. J lost 4 bases, V lost 5 bases, and 11 bases had no gene match. The germline CDR1 and CDR2 sequences are SEHNR and FQNEAQ (reference sequence). CDR3 residues: CASSRTLGEGYNEQFF. The CDR3 DNA sequence: TGTGCCAGCAGCCGAACGTTGGGGGAGGGATACAATGAGCAGTTCTTC.

This clonotype has more than one count but fewer than ten. The V gene is TRBV7-6, the J gene TRBJ2-7; D tentatively fits TRBD1 or TRBD2 (5 bases each). The CDR3 covers 17 residues. Germline lookup yields CDR1 SGHVS and CDR2 FNYEAQ. Trimming removed 0 bases from V and 6 bases from J, with 21 bases in between. This chain's CDR3 is CASSLAHWGDGGGEQYF. The CDR3 DNA sequence: TGTGCCAGCAGCTTAGCCCACTGGGGAGATGGGGGTGGCGAGCAGTACTTC.

V gene TRBV7-9 combines with J gene TRBJ1-5, with no clear D. Trimming took off 6 bases at V and 6 bases at J, with 15 bases between the two ends. The length of the CDR3 is 14 residues. Germline V lookup: CDR1 SEHNR, CDR2 FQNEAQ (reference sequence). The CDR3 here is CASSPEEGSQPQHF. In DNA, the CDR3 is TGTGCCAGCAGTCCGGAGGAGGGTAGTCAGCCCCAGCATTTT.

The V gene is TRBV5-1, the J gene TRBJ2-3; 7 bases line up with TRBD1. Germline CDR1 is SGHRS and CDR2 is YFSETQ. This CDR3 contains 15 residues. Trimming cost V 2 bases and J 4 bases; bases outside gene matches: 7. CDR3 region: CASSFGQGVSDTQYF. The CDR3 DNA reads as TGCGCCAGCAGCTTCGGGCAGGGGGTATCAGATACGCAGTATTTT.

This clonotype was picked up a small number of times. The rearrangement joins TRBV2 to TRBJ2-3; TRBD2 matches 9 bases. The CDR3 contains 15 residues. Trimming took 3 bases from V and 7 from J; bases not matched to a gene: 8. CDR1 is SNHLY and CDR2 is FYNNEI in the germline V gene. The CDR3 nucleotides read TGTGCCAGCAGTGACACCGCGGGGGGGCGGAATACGCAGTATTTT. This encodes CASSDTAGGRNTQYF.

The chain employs TRBV5-1 and TRBJ2-2; TRBD2 matches at 9 bases. From germline, CDR1 is SGHRS and CDR2 YFSETQ. CDR3 length: 18 residues. The junction had 13 bases not matched to a gene; V was cut back by 1 base and J by 6 bases. DNA of the CDR3: TGCGCCAGCAGCTTGAACCCTTCTAGCGGGGTTTTAGCCGGGGAGCTGTTTTTT. Amino acids: CASSLNPSSGVLAGELFF.

This clonotype was seen a handful of times. The rearrangement joins TRBV15 to TRBJ2-3; D is uncertain. Trimming removed 4 bases at V and 4 bases at J, with 15 bases between. Germline CDR1 reads LNHNV; CDR2 reads YYDKDF (reference sequence). This CDR3 is 15 amino acids long. The CDR3 DNA follows: TGTGCCACCAGCATCCAGGTCTCCAGGCCAGATACGCAGTATTTT. Translation gives CATSIQVSRPDTQYF.

The chain uses TRBV5-1 and TRBJ2-3; D ambiguous. Germline loops: CDR1 SGHRS, CDR2 YFSETQ. V lost 0 bases to trimming and J lost 0 bases, with 11 bases between them. The CDR3 length is 16 residues. The CDR3 here is CASSLEVAHSTDTQYF. The CDR3 region has the DNA TGCGCCAGCAGCTTGGAAGTCGCCCATAGCACAGATACGCAGTATTTT.

A few counts support this clonotype. The chain links TRBV12-3 or TRBV12-4 to TRBJ1-5; weak D call: TRBD1 (5 bases). The CDR3 extends over 15 amino acids. V lost 2 bases, J lost 4 bases, and 12 bases lay in between. This chain's CDR3 is CASSLSNRKNQPQHF. The CDR3 region has the DNA TGTGCCAGCAGTTTAAGTAACAGGAAGAATCAGCCCCAGCATTTT.

A few counts support this clonotype. The chain recombines TRBV25-1 with TRBJ2-5, with 7 bases that match TRBD1. CDR3 length: 16 amino acids. Germline assignment: CDR1 MGHDK and CDR2 SYGVNS. V lost 7 bases and J lost 1; bases outside the gene matches: 12. This CDR3 reads CASTRQGMSIQETQYF. The CDR3 nucleotides are TGTGCCAGCACGAGACAGGGTATGAGTATCCAAGAGACCCAGTACTTC.

A note on this clonotype: A much larger clone differs by one base, so this may be a read error. V usage is TRBV12-3 or TRBV12-4 and J usage is TRBJ2-1, with a possible D match to TRBD2 (6 bases). V lost 4 bases, J lost 0 bases, and 13 bases lay in between. The CDR3 extends over 16 amino acids. The CDR3 loop is CASSSYSGLSYNEQFF. The CDR3, as DNA: TGTGCCAGCAGTTCTTATAGCGGACTCTCCTACAATGAGCAGTTCTTC.

This clonotype was observed a handful of times. The chain employs TRBV6-5 and TRBJ2-6, with D possibly being TRBD1 (6 bases). The CDR3 runs to 16 residues. V was trimmed by 4 bases and J by 6 bases, leaving 16 bases between them. CDR1 and CDR2 (germline): MNHEY, SVGAGI. The CDR3 DNA reads TGTGCCAGCAGTTCCCCCACAGGGCAGGCGGCCAACGTCCTGACTTTC. Translating it yields CASSSPTGQAANVLTF.

The rearrangement uses TRBV29-1 and TRBJ2-3, with 13 bases that match TRBD2. The CDR3 is made up of 17 amino acids. The V gene's germline CDR1 is SQVTM and CDR2 ANQGSEA. V was pared by 8 bases and J by 1 base, with 12 bases of the junction left unmatched. The CDR3 reads CSFGRTSGSWGTDTQYF. The CDR3 region has the DNA TGCAGCTTCGGGCGGACTAGCGGGAGTTGGGGCACAGATACGCAGTATTTT.

This clonotype was seen only a few times. The V and J genes are TRBV28 and TRBJ1-4, with D unclear. The ends were cut back, 6 bases at V and 0 bases at J, with 8 bases in the middle. The CDR3 is made up of 14 amino acids. Germline V gene data show CDR1 as MDHEN and CDR2 as SYDVKM. DNA of the CDR3: TGTGCCAGCAGCGAACGGACAACTAATGAAAAACTGTTTTTT. It encodes CASSERTTNEKLFF.

The chain joins TRBV6-6 to TRBJ2-7, with 7 nucleotides matching TRBD2. The CDR3 is 15 amino acids. The germline CDR1 and CDR2 sequences are MNHNY and SVGAGI (reference sequence). Trimming removed 6 bases from V and 0 bases from J; junction bases left unmatched: 8. CDR3 in amino acids: CASSSWGGSSYEQYF. The CDR3 nucleotides read TGTGCCAGCAGCTCGTGGGGGGGGAGCTCCTACGAGCAGTACTTC.

The chain carries TRBV7-9 and TRBJ2-5, with D perhaps matching TRBD2 (5 bases). This CDR3 region has 12 residues. Trimming took 11 bases from V and 0 from J, leaving 10 bases between them. Germline CDR1 SEHNR, CDR2 FQNEAQ (reference sequence). CDR3 in DNA: TGTGCCCATGCGGGCTACCAAGAGACCCAGTACTTC. This sequence encodes CAHAGYQETQYF.

This clonotype was observed at least ten times. This rearrangement joins TRBV29-1 to TRBJ2-1; D might be TRBD2 (6 bases). V was trimmed by 8 bases and J by 6 bases, leaving 23 bases between them. The germline V gene encodes CDR1 SQVTM and CDR2 ANQGSEA. This CDR3 has 15 amino acids. CDR3 DNA: TGCAGCCAAACGGGGGACGTAAACCAGTCCAATGAGCAGTTCTTC. Amino acids: CSQTGDVNQSNEQFF.